A single sample gave rise to the 16 T cell receptor beta chains below, sequenced in a study of post-analysis software for immune sequencing data. Whole-study results and caveats: Four or five TRBV segments, TRBV5-6, TRBV5-1 and TRBV20-1 among them, were found more frequent in patients than controls.

Unique molecular identifiers were built into the TCR beta cDNA libraries. MiXCR, run by TCRdb on the PCR reads, gives a single entry per CDR3 protein. The sample has some 450,000 distinct CDR3 sequences, 45% seen once. These TCRs' antigens remain unknown. Sequenced input: blood. The receptors here all came from a girl aged 5 to 17 with multiple sclerosis.

This clonotype occurred a few times. This rearrangement joins TRBV6-5 to TRBJ2-7; no clear D. Per germline, CDR1 MNHEY and CDR2 SVGAGI. V gave up 8 bases and J gave up 0 bases, with 14 bases separating them. CDR3 length: 14 residues. The CDR3 nucleotides are TGTGCCAGCCGGAATACCCAAAGCTCCTACGAGCAGTACTTC. This codes for CASRNTQSSYEQYF.

This sequence joins TRBV9 and TRBJ2-7, with unresolved D. V lost 0 bases, J lost 0 bases, and 13 bases lay in between. The CDR3 loop spans 16 amino acids. Germline CDR1 SGDLS, CDR2 YYNGEE. The CDR3 reads CASSVDWNPSSYEQYF. The CDR3 region has the DNA TGTGCCAGCAGCGTAGATTGGAATCCTAGCTCCTACGAGCAGTACTTC.

The chain carries TRBV5-4 and TRBJ2-1; TRBD1 might be the D (6 bases). Germline CDR1 SGHNT, CDR2 YYREEE (reference sequence). V dropped 2 bases and J dropped 1 base, with 13 bases sitting between them. The CDR3 spans 16 residues. CDR3 region: CASSFGQSPSYNEQFF. Written as DNA, the CDR3 is TGTGCCAGCAGCTTTGGACAGTCACCTTCCTACAATGAGCAGTTCTTC.

This clonotype showed up just once. The J gene is TRBJ1-1, the V gene TRBV5-1; 8 nucleotides match TRBD1. The CDR3 consists of 15 residues. The V gene end was trimmed by 0 bases and the J gene end by 1 base; junction bases not matched to a gene: 2. From germline, CDR1 is SGHRS and CDR2 YFSETQ. The CDR3 loop is CASSLADRGNTEAFF. CDR3 sequence (DNA): TGCGCCAGCAGCTTGGCTGACAGGGGGAACACTGAAGCTTTCTTT.

This clonotype was counted only a few times. In nucleotides, the CDR3 is TGTGCCAGCAGCCTCCCTAGCGGGAGTGGGCAGTTCTTC. Its translation: CASSLPSGSGQFF. This sequence joins TRBV7-8 and TRBJ2-1; 10 bases map to TRBD2. V gave up 5 bases and J gave up 12 bases; unmatched junction bases: 7. This CDR3 is 13 amino acids long. CDR1 and CDR2 from the germline V gene are SGHVS and FQNEAQ.

The V gene is TRBV6-5, the J gene TRBJ1-5; D not certain. CDR3 length: 15 amino acids. Trimming shortened V by 0 bases and J by 5 bases, and 11 bases separated the two germline ends. The germline CDR1 and CDR2 sequences are MNHEY and SVGAGI. CDR3 nucleotide sequence: TGTGCCAGCAGTTACTCGCTGGGGAACCATCAGCCCCAGCATTTT. Translated, it gives CASSYSLGNHQPQHF.

V usage is TRBV28 and J usage is TRBJ2-7, with D possibly being TRBD1 or TRBD2 (5 bases each). Per the germline V gene, CDR1 is MDHEN and CDR2 is SYDVKM. V dropped 2 bases and J dropped 6 bases, with 20 bases sitting between them. The CDR3 consists of 16 residues. The chain's CDR3 is CASSLPGTQTTCEQYF. CDR3 DNA sequence: TGTGCCAGCAGTTTACCCGGGACCCAGACCACCTGCGAGCAGTACTTC.

The chain links TRBV7-2 to TRBJ1-5, with D possibly matching TRBD1 (5 bases). Per germline, CDR1 SGHTA and CDR2 FQGNSA. The CDR3 has 14 amino acids. V dropped 7 bases and J dropped 7 bases, with 17 bases sitting between them. CDR3 amino acids: CASKYWEGSQPQHF. In DNA form, the CDR3 reads TGTGCCAGCAAATACTGGGAGGGGAGCCAGCCCCAGCATTTT.

The V gene is TRBV12-3 or TRBV12-4, the J gene TRBJ1-2; 8 bases line up with TRBD1. Unmatched junction bases numbered 11, after V lost 2 bases and J lost 0 bases. The CDR3 covers 18 residues. This CDR3 is CASSLRTGTAVTNYGYTF. The CDR3 DNA follows: TGTGCCAGCAGTTTAAGGACAGGGACGGCGGTGACTAACTATGGCTACACCTTC.

This clonotype showed up just a few times. The chain is built from TRBV20-1 and TRBJ1-4; weak D call: TRBD1 (5 bases). The CDR3 extends over 16 amino acids. The V and J ends lost 3 bases and 8 bases respectively, with 22 bases between them. The germline gives CDR1 DFQATT, CDR2 SNEGSKA (reference sequence). Here the CDR3 reads CSASPPSPPRGEKLFF. In DNA form, the CDR3 reads TGCAGTGCTAGCCCACCTTCGCCGCCCCGGGGGGAAAAACTGTTTTTT.

This clonotype was observed a few times. This sequence joins TRBV20-1 and TRBJ1-5, with 7 bases identical to TRBD1. With V trimmed by 4 bases and J by 4 bases, 10 bases remained unmatched. Germline assignment: CDR1 DFQATT and CDR2 SNEGSKA (reference sequence). The CDR3 has 15 amino acids. CDR3 sequence (DNA): TGCAGTGCTACCGACGAGGGACAGACGAATCAGCCCCAGCATTTT. Translation: CSATDEGQTNQPQHF.

About this clonotype: Sequence at one end of the junction differs from germline and may be a read error. The chain employs TRBV20-1 and TRBJ1-1, with 8 positions matching TRBD1. CDR3 length: 13 amino acids. Germline CDR1 DFQATT, CDR2 SNEGSKA (reference sequence). The CDR3 DNA sequence: TGCAGTGCTCCCACAGGGGGTTGGACTGACGCTTTCTTT. Translated: CSAPTGGWTDAFF.

This clonotype turned up a few times. Here the CDR3 DNA reads TGCAGTGCCCTACGCGTAAATGAGCAGTTCTTC. Protein product: CSALRVNEQFF. V usage is TRBV20-1 and J usage is TRBJ2-1; D unresolved. This CDR3 spans 11 amino acids. From germline, CDR1 is DFQATT and CDR2 SNEGSKA (reference sequence). V was cut by 6 bases and J by 7 bases, with 10 bases left in between.

As to this clonotype: The junction departs from germline at one end; a sequencing error may be responsible. J is TRBJ1-2 and V is TRBV29-1, with a tentative D call TRBD1 (5 bases). Germline V CDR1 and CDR2: SQVTM, ANQGSEA. The CDR3 covers 12 residues. CDR3 DNA: TGCAGCGTCGACCGGGGCCCGAATGGCCACACCTTC. Protein product: CSVDRGPNGHTF.

This rearrangement joins TRBV5-1 to TRBJ2-1; no clear D gene. Germline-derived CDR1 and CDR2 are SGHRS and YFSETQ. Deletions cut 3 bases from V and 5 bases from J, with 12 bases between. This CDR3 comprises 14 residues. CDR3 amino acids: CASSSSRADNEQFF. In DNA, the CDR3 is TGCGCCAGCAGCTCCTCCCGAGCCGACAATGAGCAGTTCTTC.

The chain couples TRBV29-1 to TRBJ1-2, with TRBD1 as a possible D gene (6 bases). V was clipped by 6 bases and J by 4 bases, with 18 bases between them. The CDR3 runs 14 residues. Germline CDR1 and CDR2: SQVTM and ANQGSEA. The CDR3 DNA sequence: TGCAGCGTGATGACAGGTTTCGATACCTATGGCTACACCTTC. This codes for CSVMTGFDTYGYTF.